This TCR beta chain was recorded in a study of blood T cell repertoires in COVID-19 (dated by TCRdb to 2019 to 2021). About the study as a whole: Samples covering the acute and convalescent phases of COVID-19 were provided by collaborators in the United States, Italy and Spain. The material from the prospective study consisted of cDNA or gDNA derived from T cells, B-cell-depleted T cells, or PBMCs. Deeply sampled blood TCRbeta repertoires from subjects exposed to, actively infected with, or recovered from COVID-19 were included in the dataset. The repertoires were made available in a free public database intended to serve as a resource for research on the immune response to SARS-CoV-2. Samples came from the ongoing ImmuneRACE study (first 160 participants) plus 1,254 subjects from 6 global collaborators. Nearly every sample came with metadata listing a de-identified subject ID, COVID-19 status, age in years and sex. Where HLA class I and class II types were available, the types were taken from metadata supplied by the sample provider, not from assay-based typing. Summary of the overall study and its limitations: The quantity of clinical and demographic metadata differed by source and by participant and was supplied without curation.

The CDR3 contains 19 residues, cysteine and phenylalanine counted. Just the 57-base CDR3 DNA is kept, in frame starting at base 1. Cut back by 6 bases and 7 bases, the V and J ends lie 28 bases apart. Based on the germline V gene (reference sequence), the CDR1 and CDR2 sequences are MNHNY and SVGAGI. With respect to this clone: Its target antigen remains unknown. No qualities accompany the bases; no much larger clone lies one base away.

TCRbeta CDR3 regions were amplified from genomic DNA using the immunoSEQ Assay, a bias-controlled multiplex PCR. For the original study's pipeline: Nucleated cell counts per sample were estimated from amplification of reference gene primers within the assay. Sequence reads were collapsed and filtered to measure the absolute abundance of every unique TCRbeta CDR3 rearrangement. For each sample, productive Simpson clonality was calculated by taking the square root of Simpson's diversity index across productive rearrangements. TCRdb carries this immuneACCESS record with in-frame sequences only. Its versions omit some clonotypes, under half of them owing to an unresolved V gene in the studies checked, with the rest unexplained. The D gene and trimming were derived from the DNA, and the V and J assignments and clone size from that table. This sample comprises fewer than 200,000 clones, around 83% of them detected only once. About 7.1% of the sample is held by the ten biggest clonotypes.

In Seattle, one collaborating source enrolled patients while the infection was active and tracked those patients longitudinally over the course of disease. Whole blood was collected in K2EDTA tubes by collaborating institutions according to the institutions' own protocols. Collaborator samples were shipped for TCRbeta analysis as frozen whole blood, isolated PBMCs, or DNA extracted from either sample type. This TCR was sampled from a woman between 65 and 79 years old with COVID-19, enrolled during active disease. Recombination connected TRBV6-6 to TRBJ1-6; matching of 5 bases hints at TRBD1 as the D gene. The sample was peripheral blood. CDR3 region: CASSFNPIQGRAGNSPLHF. The bases are TGTGCCAGCAGCTTCAATCCCATCCAGGGTCGCGCGGGAAATTCACCCCTCCACTTT.